This T cell receptor (beta chain) comes out of a study of blood T cell repertoires in COVID-19. The CDR3 runs to 15 residues. The V gene end was trimmed by 5 bases and the J gene end by 7 bases; junction bases not matched to a gene: 7. Germline CDR1 reads SGHTA; CDR2 reads FQGNSA. Original data processing: It was from reference gene primer amplification that nucleated cell counts were estimated. Sequenced by immunoSEQ multiplex PCR; TCRdb stores in-frame clones only, minus some. D and trimming were read from the DNA, whereas the V and J calls and clone size are those reported in that table. Counted here are more than 95,000 clones, 70% to 90% occurring once; the ten biggest clones make up 1.5%.

This chain uses TRBV7-2 with TRBJ2-7, with 14 bases that match TRBD2. The clonotype comes from a human donor in a cohort sampled during active COVID-19. Sequencing was carried out using peripheral blood. CDR3 loop: CASSPPGLAGVEQYF. The DNA of the CDR3 is TGTGCCAGCAGCCCACCGGGACTAGCGGGAGTGGAGCAGTACTTC.